The clone carrying this T cell receptor beta chain has a handful of counts. CDR1 SGHAT and CDR2 FQNNGV come from the germline V gene. V was pared by 4 bases and J by 7 bases, with 17 bases between. This CDR3 has 16 residues. Each CDR3 protein is one row after TCRdb ran MiXCR on the 5' RACE reads. Among 500,000 or so distinct CDR3 sequences listed, 14% were seen once. The data derive from a study of identical twins. The data also belong to a second study, concerning yellow fever vaccine responses in identical twins.

Source material: CD4+ T cells sorted from blood. The chain uses TRBV11-2 and TRBJ1-6, with D perhaps TRBD1 (5 bases). The TCR was taken from a woman aged 18-29 years in good health. CDR3 DNA sequence: TGTGCCAGCAGCTCCATCTTGGGACGGGCGAATTCACCCCTCCACTTT. Translated, it gives CASSSILGRANSPLHF.